This T cell receptor (beta chain) was sequenced in a study of shared clonotypes between healthy human individuals. Across the whole study: The plates for each donor numbered three CD4 naive, three CD4 memory, two CD8 naive and one CD8 memory.

Using immunoSEQ multiplex PCR, the repertoire was profiled, and TCRdb retains in-frame clones only, with some absent. The sample records about 1.1 million clones, approximately 77% being singletons. In germline, CDR1 is SGHNT, CDR2 YYREEE (reference sequence). The CDR3 sequence is 14 residues long. J was trimmed by 5 bases and V by 3 bases; bases with no gene match: 7. The chain employs TRBV5-4 and TRBJ1-1; 7 nucleotides align to TRBD1. The sequenced sample consisted of memory CD4+ T cells from PBMCs. Specified subset: CD45RA-negative fraction. This sequence was found in a man between 18 and 29 years old in good health. Some clones in this sample may be carry-over from other donors' samples. The CDR3: CASSWTGRETEAFF. DNA of the CDR3: TGTGCCAGCAGCTGGACAGGAAGGGAAACTGAAGCTTTCTTT.